The 4 T cell receptor beta chains below all came from one sample that was sequenced in a study of T cell responses to AZD1222 COVID-19 vaccine. Clones were read by immunoSEQ multiplex PCR, and TCRdb kept only the in-frame ones, dropping some. Found here are about 150,000 clones, just over 90% of them singletons; the top ten hold 1.5% to 2%. Here the sequenced sample was peripheral blood, taken on day 0 of AZD1222 vaccination. The receptors were sampled from an adult in good health.

In nucleotides, the CDR3 is TGTGCCACCAGTGATTTCGGCAGGAGGGGTGAGCAGTTCTTC. It yields the protein CATSDFGRRGEQFF. The V and J genes are TRBV24-1 and TRBJ2-1; perhaps TRBD2 as D (6 bases). Germline values: CDR1 KGHDR, CDR2 SFDVKD. V gave up 1 base and J gave up 9 bases, with 12 bases separating them. The CDR3 sequence is 14 residues long.

The gene calls are TRBV9 and TRBJ1-2, with 9 positions matching TRBD1. V dropped 3 bases and J dropped 6; count of bases not matched to a gene: 9. Looked up from germline, CDR1 is SGDLS and CDR2 is YYNGEE. This CDR3 is 15 amino acids long. DNA of the CDR3: TGTGCCAGCAGCGCAGGGCCGGGACAGGGCGATGGCTACACCTTC. Residues: CASSAGPGQGDGYTF.

J is TRBJ2-7 and V is TRBV15; TRBD1 matches at 7 bases. The V and J ends lost 2 bases and 1 base, in that order; junction bases with no gene match: 8. Germline CDR1 LNHNV, CDR2 YYDKDF (reference sequence). CDR3 length equals 16 residues. The CDR3 nucleotides are TGTGCCACCAGCAGACAGGGGGTGTTTGCGTCCTACGAGCAGTACTTC. Translating gives CATSRQGVFASYEQYF.

The chain has TRBV4-3 and TRBJ2-3; TRBD2 matches at 12 bases. Germline CDR1 is LGHNA and CDR2 is YSLEER. The CDR3 is 19 residues long. Trimming at V came to 1 base and at J to 4 bases, leaving 12 bases not matched to a gene. CDR3 bases: TGCGCCAGCAGCCAAGGCCTAGCGGGAGGGTTGGCGGCCGCAGATACGCAGTATTTT. This encodes CASSQGLAGGLAAADTQYF.